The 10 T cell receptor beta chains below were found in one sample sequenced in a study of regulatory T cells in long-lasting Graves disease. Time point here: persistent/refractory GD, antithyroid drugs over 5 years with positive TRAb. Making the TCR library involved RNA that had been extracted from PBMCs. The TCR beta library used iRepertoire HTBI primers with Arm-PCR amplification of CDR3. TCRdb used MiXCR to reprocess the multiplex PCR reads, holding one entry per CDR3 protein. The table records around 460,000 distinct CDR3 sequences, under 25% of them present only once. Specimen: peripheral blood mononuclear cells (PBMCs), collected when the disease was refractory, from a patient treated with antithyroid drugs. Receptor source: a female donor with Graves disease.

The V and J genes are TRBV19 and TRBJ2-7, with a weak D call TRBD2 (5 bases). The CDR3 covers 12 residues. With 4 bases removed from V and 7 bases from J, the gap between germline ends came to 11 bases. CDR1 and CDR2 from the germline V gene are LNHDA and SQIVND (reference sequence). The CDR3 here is CASSTQPGEQYF. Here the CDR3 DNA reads TGTGCCAGTAGTACGCAACCGGGAGAGCAGTACTTC.

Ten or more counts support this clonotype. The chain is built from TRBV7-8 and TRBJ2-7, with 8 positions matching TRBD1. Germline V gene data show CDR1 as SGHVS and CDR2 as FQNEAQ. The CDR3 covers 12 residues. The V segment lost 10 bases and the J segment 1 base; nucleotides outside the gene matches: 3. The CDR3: CAIGTGSYEQYF. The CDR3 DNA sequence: TGTGCCATCGGGACAGGTTCCTACGAGCAGTACTTC.

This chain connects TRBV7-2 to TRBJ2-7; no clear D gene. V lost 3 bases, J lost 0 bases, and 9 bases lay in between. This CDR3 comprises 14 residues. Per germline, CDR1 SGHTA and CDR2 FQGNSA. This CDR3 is CASSFSRYSYEQYF. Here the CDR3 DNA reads TGTGCCAGCAGCTTCTCCCGTTACTCCTACGAGCAGTACTTC.

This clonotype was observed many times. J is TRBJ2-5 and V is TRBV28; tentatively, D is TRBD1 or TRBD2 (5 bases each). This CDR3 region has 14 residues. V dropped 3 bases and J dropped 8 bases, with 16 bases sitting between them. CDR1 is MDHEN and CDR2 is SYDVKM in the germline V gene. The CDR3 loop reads CASSLELGPGTQYF. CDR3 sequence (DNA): TGTGCCAGCAGTTTGGAACTGGGACCAGGAACCCAGTACTTC.

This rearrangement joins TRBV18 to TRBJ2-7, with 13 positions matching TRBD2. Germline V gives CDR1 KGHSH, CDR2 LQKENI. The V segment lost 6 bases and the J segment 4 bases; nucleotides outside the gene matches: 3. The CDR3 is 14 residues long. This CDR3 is CASSGLAGSYEQYF. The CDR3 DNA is TGTGCCAGCTCGGGACTAGCGGGGTCTTACGAGCAGTACTTC.

The CDR3 bases are TGTGCCAGCAGCTTAATCCCCCCTAGCGGAGCAAACTACGAGCAGTACTTC. Encoded protein: CASSLIPPSGANYEQYF. This chain connects TRBV7-2 to TRBJ2-7, with 7 bases matching TRBD2. Germline lookup yields CDR1 SGHTA and CDR2 FQGNSA. The CDR3 has 17 amino acids. With V trimmed by 2 bases and J by 3 bases, 13 bases remained unmatched. The variable domain in full, completed from reference TRBV7-2 and TRBJ2-7, reads GAGVSQSPSNKVTEKGKDVELRCDPISGHTALYWYRQSLGQGLEFLIYFQGNSAPDKSGLPSDRFSAERTGGSVSTLTIQRTQQEDSAVYLCASSLIPPSGANYEQYFGPGTRLTVT.

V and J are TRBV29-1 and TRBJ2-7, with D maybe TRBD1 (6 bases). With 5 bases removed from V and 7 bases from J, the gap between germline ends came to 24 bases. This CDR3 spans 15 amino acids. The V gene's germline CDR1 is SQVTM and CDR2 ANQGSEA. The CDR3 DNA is TGCAGCGTTAACCCCCGGGGACAACCTATTTGGGAGCAGTACTTC. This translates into CSVNPRGQPIWEQYF.

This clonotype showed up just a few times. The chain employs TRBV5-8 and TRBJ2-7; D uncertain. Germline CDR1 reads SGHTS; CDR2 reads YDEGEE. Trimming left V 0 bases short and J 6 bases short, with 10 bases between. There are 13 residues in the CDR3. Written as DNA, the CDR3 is TGTGCCAGCAGCTTGGGACGGTCCGGCGAGCAGTACTTC. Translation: CASSLGRSGEQYF.

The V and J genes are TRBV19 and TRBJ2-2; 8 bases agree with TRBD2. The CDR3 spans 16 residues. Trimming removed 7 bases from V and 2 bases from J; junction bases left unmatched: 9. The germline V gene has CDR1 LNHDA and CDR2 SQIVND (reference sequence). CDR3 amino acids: CASTTTSGLNTGELFF. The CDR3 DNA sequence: TGTGCCAGTACCACAACTAGCGGCCTAAACACCGGGGAGCTGTTTTTT.

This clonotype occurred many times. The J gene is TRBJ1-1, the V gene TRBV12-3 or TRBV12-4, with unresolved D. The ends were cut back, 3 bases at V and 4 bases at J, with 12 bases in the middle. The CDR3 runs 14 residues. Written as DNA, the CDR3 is TGTGCCAGCAGTTTGACCGGACCGGCCACTGAAGCTTTCTTT. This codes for CASSLTGPATEAFF.